Below are 25 T cell receptor beta chains sequenced from a single sample in a study of cytomegalovirus exposure and HLA in healthy donors. Assay: immunoSEQ multiplex PCR; the TCRdb copy retains only in-frame clones and omits some. Here the sample spans a few hundred thousand clones, approximately 88% being singletons. Sequencing input: PBMCs. The origin of the receptors is a woman under 30 in good health and CMV-seronegative.

The gene calls are TRBV11-2 and TRBJ2-7; 9 nucleotides align to TRBD2. V was pared by 0 bases and J by 4 bases, with 7 bases of the junction left unmatched. CDR1 is SGHAT and CDR2 is FQNNGV in the germline V gene. The CDR3 covers 16 residues. The CDR3 loop reads CASSLDARLAVYEQYF. CDR3 DNA: TGTGCCAGCAGCTTAGATGCCCGACTAGCGGTGTACGAGCAGTACTTC.

The V gene is TRBV19, the J gene TRBJ2-7; D may be TRBD2 (5 bases). The CDR3 length is 13 residues. Germline CDR1 is LNHDA and CDR2 is SQIVND (reference sequence). V shed 6 bases and J shed 4 bases, with 13 bases lying between them. The CDR3 sequence: CASRRTGNYEQYF. The CDR3 DNA is TGTGCCAGTAGACGGACTGGAAATTACGAGCAGTACTTC.

The chain links TRBV4-3 to TRBJ2-3, with no clear D. This CDR3 has 17 amino acids. Deletions cut 0 bases from V and 5 bases from J, with 18 bases between. Germline V gene sequence: CDR1 LGHNA, CDR2 YSLEER. DNA for the CDR3: TGCGCCAGCAGCCAAGATTTGGCGCGTAATTCGGGAGATACGCAGTATTTT. This codes for CASSQDLARNSGDTQYF.

This clone was detected once. The CDR3: CASSNGGGSKLFF. CDR3 in DNA: TGTGCCAGCAGCAACGGGGGGGGATCAAAACTGTTTTTT. The chain carries TRBV28 and TRBJ1-4; maybe TRBD1 (5 bases). Germline assignment: CDR1 MDHEN and CDR2 SYDVKM. The CDR3 spans 13 residues. V dropped 6 bases and J dropped 10 bases, with 15 bases sitting between them. The whole variable domain, filled in from reference TRBV28 and TRBJ1-4, reads DVKVTQSSRYLVKRTGEKVFLECVQDMDHENMFWYRQDPGLGLRLIYFSYDVKMKEKGDIPEGYSVSREKKERFSLILESASTNQTSMYLCASSNGGGSKLFFGSGTQLSVL.

V usage is TRBV11-2 and J usage is TRBJ2-7; possibly TRBD2 for D (5 bases). Germline V gene data show CDR1 as SGHAT and CDR2 as FQNNGV. The CDR3 runs 16 residues. Trimming cost V 1 base and J 6 bases, with 19 bases left between them. Written as DNA, the CDR3 is TGTGCCAGCAGCTTAGGTAGGGCCTCACCGCGGGCCGAGCAGTACTTC. Amino acid sequence: CASSLGRASPRAEQYF.

The chain recombines TRBV14 with TRBJ2-7; 10 bases are a match to TRBD1. The CDR3 has 17 amino acids. The ends lost 1 base at V and 7 bases at J; junction bases unmatched: 13. Germline V gene data show CDR1 as SGHDN and CDR2 as FVKESK. The CDR3 sequence is CASSQGAVGTGVQEQYF. The CDR3 nucleotides are TGTGCCAGCAGCCAAGGGGCGGTCGGGACAGGGGTTCAAGAGCAGTACTTC.

The chain couples TRBV9 to TRBJ1-2; D not certain. This CDR3 has 12 amino acids. Trimming left V 3 bases short and J 8 bases short, with 11 bases between. Germline CDR1 is SGDLS and CDR2 is YYNGEE. The DNA for the CDR3 is TGTGCCAGCAGCGCCCGATCGGGGGGCTACACCTTC. This sequence encodes CASSARSGGYTF.

The CDR3 sequence is CASSQGAQTYEQYF. For the CDR3, the DNA is TGTGCCAGCTCACAGGGGGCCCAAACCTACGAGCAGTACTTC. The chain joins TRBV18 to TRBJ2-7, with 7 positions matching TRBD1. Trimming cost V 4 bases and J 2 bases; bases outside gene matches: 5. Germline lookup yields CDR1 KGHSH and CDR2 LQKENI. This CDR3 is built from 14 residues.

The chain joins TRBV6-6 to TRBJ2-7; D is unclear. V gave up 4 bases and J gave up 4 bases, with 5 bases separating them. CDR3 size: 11 residues. The germline gives CDR1 MNHNY, CDR2 SVGAGI (reference sequence). As DNA, the CDR3 is TGTGCCAGCAGTTCCAAATACGAGCAGTACTTC. Protein: CASSSKYEQYF.

The chain is built from TRBV19 and TRBJ1-1; 8 bases map to TRBD1. The junction had 11 bases not matched to a gene; V was cut back by 3 bases and J by 5 bases. Germline V gene lookup returns CDR1 LNHDA and CDR2 SQIVND (reference sequence). The CDR3 has 16 residues. As DNA, the CDR3 is TGTGCCAGTAGTATGATCGGAGACAGGGGACCTACTGAAGCTTTCTTT. It encodes CASSMIGDRGPTEAFF.

This rearrangement joins TRBV4-3 to TRBJ2-6; tentative D call: TRBD2 (6 bases). Germline V gene data show CDR1 as LGHNA and CDR2 as YSLEER. The CDR3 spans 17 residues. With 2 bases removed from V and 2 bases from J, the gap between germline ends came to 13 bases. The CDR3, as DNA: TGCGCCAGCAGCCAAAAGACTAGTGTAACTGGGGCCAACGTCCTGACTTTC. Translated, it gives CASSQKTSVTGANVLTF.

The rearrangement uses TRBV27 and TRBJ2-7; TRBD1 matches at 8 bases. Germline loops: CDR1 MNHEY, CDR2 SMNVEV (reference sequence). This CDR3 region has 19 residues. V gave up 6 bases and J gave up 3 bases; unmatched junction bases: 22. CDR3 nucleotide sequence: TGTGCCAGCAGGTCCGACAGGGGTTCTGGTAAGGGCACGTACTACGAGCAGTACTTC. It translates to CASRSDRGSGKGTYYEQYF.

The CDR3 loop reads CAISGPSGSTDTQYF. The CDR3 nucleotides read TGTGCCATCAGTGGGCCTAGCGGGAGTACAGATACGCAGTATTTT. V usage is TRBV10-3 and J usage is TRBJ2-3; 10 bases are shared with TRBD2. CDR1 and CDR2 (germline): ENHRY, SYGVKD. There are 15 residues in the CDR3. Germline trimming cut 4 bases from V and 3 bases from J; bases unmatched to any gene: 4.

This chain uses TRBV9 with TRBJ2-1, with 11 bases aligning to TRBD2. Germline trimming cut 4 bases from V and 3 bases from J; bases unmatched to any gene: 9. This CDR3 is built from 17 residues. Germline values: CDR1 SGDLS, CDR2 YYNGEE. CDR3 residues: CASSQGLAELGYNEQFF. The CDR3 DNA reads as TGTGCCAGCAGCCAGGGACTAGCGGAGCTCGGCTACAATGAGCAGTTCTTC.

This chain joins TRBV7-8 and TRBJ2-7; D perhaps matches TRBD2 (5 bases). Trimming removed 5 bases at V and 7 bases at J, with 9 bases between. The germline gives CDR1 SGHVS, CDR2 FQNEAQ. The CDR3 length is 11 residues. The CDR3: CASSLTGEQYF. The CDR3 region has the DNA TGTGCCAGCAGCCTCACGGGGGAGCAGTACTTC.

This clone is a singleton in its sample. The rearrangement uses TRBV7-8 and TRBJ2-3, with D unresolved. Germline-derived CDR1 and CDR2 are SGHVS and FQNEAQ. V lost 1 base to trimming and J lost 4 bases, with 9 bases between them. CDR3 length equals 14 residues. The CDR3 nucleotides are TGTGCCAGCAGCTTAGGAGGAGTCGCAGATACGCAGTATTTT. Encoded protein: CASSLGGVADTQYF.

This clone was counted a single time. The genes are TRBV5-1 and TRBJ2-3, with 7 bases lining up with TRBD1. From germline, CDR1 is SGHRS and CDR2 YFSETQ. With 0 bases clipped from V and 6 bases from J, the junction kept 7 bases outside the gene matches. The CDR3 runs to 15 residues. CDR3 DNA sequence: TGCGCCAGCAGCTTGGCCGGGACAGTAGGGGATACGCAGTATTTT. This encodes CASSLAGTVGDTQYF.

The CDR3 region is CASSSLLGQATNTGELFF. The CDR3 DNA reads as TGTGCCAGCAGTTCACTTCTTGGACAGGCCACGAACACCGGGGAGCTGTTTTTT. The chain employs TRBV28 and TRBJ2-2; 7 nucleotides line up with TRBD1. CDR3 size: 18 residues. From germline, CDR1 is MDHEN and CDR2 SYDVKM. V lost 4 bases, J lost 0 bases, and 11 bases stayed unmatched.

This chain uses TRBV27 with TRBJ1-5, with D maybe TRBD1 (6 bases). Germline CDR1 and CDR2: MNHEY and SMNVEV (reference sequence). Trimming shortened V by 0 bases and J by 3 bases, and 12 bases separated the two germline ends. The CDR3 loop spans 16 amino acids. The chain's CDR3 is CASSLSSGDLNQPQHF. The CDR3 DNA sequence: TGTGCCAGCAGTTTATCGTCAGGGGACCTCAATCAGCCCCAGCATTTT.

This rearrangement joins TRBV27 to TRBJ1-3; D is undetermined. V was pared by 5 bases and J by 0 bases, with 8 bases between. This CDR3 spans 14 amino acids. Looked up from germline, CDR1 is MNHEY and CDR2 is SMNVEV (reference sequence). CDR3 in amino acids: CASSVSYSGNTIYF. Written as DNA, the CDR3 is TGTGCCAGCAGTGTCTCCTACTCTGGAAACACCATATATTTT.

This clone was detected a few times. The genes are TRBV9 and TRBJ2-7, with D possibly being TRBD2 (5 bases). Germline V gene lookup returns CDR1 SGDLS and CDR2 YYNGEE. This CDR3 spans 14 amino acids. V gave up 3 bases and J gave up 5 bases, with 15 bases separating them. CDR3 region: CASSGPTSRDEQYF. The CDR3 coding sequence is TGTGCCAGCAGCGGACCCACCTCGCGGGACGAGCAGTACTTC.

The chain combines TRBV5-6 with TRBJ2-7; 8 bases are shared with TRBD2. The CDR3 contains 15 residues. The germline V gene has CDR1 SGHDT and CDR2 YYEEEE. V shed 2 bases and J 3 bases; nucleotides not matched to a gene: 7. The CDR3 DNA sequence: TGTGCCAGCAGCTTTTGGGGACTAGGGGTCTACGAGCAGTACTTC. Protein: CASSFWGLGVYEQYF.

V gene TRBV7-2 combines with J gene TRBJ2-3, with D possibly matching TRBD1 (5 bases). The germline V gene encodes CDR1 SGHTA and CDR2 FQGNSA. The CDR3 covers 13 residues. Trimming took off 5 bases at V and 6 bases at J, with 12 bases between the two ends. For the CDR3, the DNA is TGTGCCAGCAGCCTACTCTCAGGGGATACGCAGTATTTT. As protein: CASSLLSGDTQYF.

The V and J genes are TRBV6-4 and TRBJ1-1, with a weak D call TRBD1 (6 bases). CDR1 and CDR2 (germline): MRHNA, SNTAGT. V was clipped by 4 bases and J by 5 bases, with 11 bases between them. This CDR3 is built from 13 residues. Here the CDR3 DNA reads TGTGCCAGCAGTGTTGAAGGGGGAACTGAAGCTTTCTTT. Its translation: CASSVEGGTEAFF.

The J gene is TRBJ1-3, the V gene TRBV5-1, with TRBD1 matching 7 bases. Germline values: CDR1 SGHRS, CDR2 YFSETQ. The CDR3 totals 16 residues. The V and J ends lost 0 bases and 3 bases, in that order; junction bases with no gene match: 6. The DNA for the CDR3 is TGCGCCAGCAGCTTGGGACAGGGTGGAGGTGGAAACACCATATATTTT. Amino acids: CASSLGQGGGGNTIYF.